One and the same sample provided the 23 T cell receptor beta chains below, sequenced in a study of regulatory and conventional T cells in RAG deficiency. The table came from immunoSEQ multiplex PCR; TCRdb's copy has only in-frame clones and leaves some out. Of roughly 30,000 clones listed, about 96% were seen once; the top ten hold about 0.32%. Conventional CD4+ T cells were sorted from blood as CD25-low CD127-high cells. The same data also went into a second study, on regulatory T cells. This second study notes: Primers: 52 TRBV forward and 13 TRBJ reverse.

Sample: CD25- CD4+ T cells sorted from blood. These receptors were collected from a human donor in good health.

V is TRBV29-1 and J is TRBJ1-1; 10 bases agree with TRBD1. The CDR3 sequence is 13 residues long. Trimming removed 6 bases from V and 3 bases from J; junction bases left unmatched: 4. Germline CDR1 SQVTM, CDR2 ANQGSEA. CDR3 DNA sequence: TGCAGCGTGGAGGGACAGGGGCACACTGAAGCTTTCTTT. Its protein product is CSVEGQGHTEAFF.

This chain connects TRBV7-8 to TRBJ1-5; the match to TRBD1 covers 8 bases. CDR3 length: 15 residues. J gave up 6 bases and V 1 base, and 5 bases lay outside the gene matches. Germline CDR1 and CDR2: SGHVS and FQNEAQ. Here the CDR3 DNA reads TGTGCCAGCAGCTTAGGCCAGGGGGCAGGTCAGCCCCAGCATTTT. Amino acid sequence: CASSLGQGAGQPQHF. The full variable domain, its missing parts supplied by reference TRBV7-8 and TRBJ1-5, is GAGVSQSPRYKVAKRGQDVALRCDPISGHVSLFWYQQALGQGPEFLTYFQNEAQLDKSGLPSDRFFAERPEGSVSTLKIQRTQQEDSAVYLCASSLGQGAGQPQHFGDGTRLSIL.

The V call is TRBV14, the J call TRBJ2-1, with TRBD2 matching over 7 bases. Losses at the gene ends were 3 bases for V and 6 bases for J; bases not matched to a gene: 14. This CDR3 comprises 17 residues. CDR1 is SGHDN and CDR2 is FVKESK in the germline V gene. CDR3 sequence: CASSQGGRGGARNEQFF. The DNA of the CDR3 is TGTGCCAGCAGCCAGGGGGGGAGAGGCGGGGCACGCAATGAGCAGTTCTTC.

The gene calls are TRBV15 and TRBJ2-7; D remains unclear. The germline CDR1 and CDR2 sequences are LNHNV and YYDKDF (reference sequence). V was shortened by 6 bases and J by 3 bases, with 9 bases between the two germline ends. The CDR3 is 12 amino acids. DNA of the CDR3: TGTGCCACCAGTCGCAGCGACTACGAGCAGTACTTC. Translated, it gives CATSRSDYEQYF.

J is TRBJ1-5 and V is TRBV19; weak D call: TRBD1 (5 bases). This CDR3 is built from 16 residues. The V gene lost 5 bases and the J gene lost 1 base, with 15 bases spanning the gap. Germline CDR1 LNHDA, CDR2 SQIVND (reference sequence). This chain's CDR3 is CASSPVGGSSNQPQHF. The CDR3 region has the DNA TGTGCCAGTAGTCCCGTGGGGGGTTCGAGCAATCAGCCCCAGCATTTT.

V is TRBV19 and J is TRBJ2-5, with D possibly TRBD1 on 5 matching bases. This CDR3 is built from 14 residues. The germline V gene has CDR1 LNHDA and CDR2 SQIVND (reference sequence). V lost 2 bases and J 4 bases, leaving 11 bases between the germline ends. The CDR3 DNA sequence: TGTGCCAGTAGTATAAGGGGCCAGACAGAGACCCAGTACTTC. This codes for CASSIRGQTETQYF.

V usage is TRBV7-3 and J usage is TRBJ2-2, with a tentative D call TRBD1 (5 bases). The CDR3 has 16 residues. V was cut by 6 bases and J by 4 bases, with 18 bases left in between. Germline V CDR1 and CDR2: SGHTA, FQGTGA. CDR3 region: CASSFGRQGGTGELFF. CDR3 coding DNA: TGTGCCAGCAGTTTCGGCCGGCAGGGTGGCACCGGGGAGCTGTTTTTT.

The chain carries TRBV7-9 and TRBJ1-4; D ambiguous. V lost 5 bases and J lost 3, with 10 bases in between. CDR3 length: 14 residues. Germline V gives CDR1 SEHNR, CDR2 FQNEAQ (reference sequence). The CDR3 sequence: CASSPTGANEKLFF. CDR3 nucleotides: TGTGCCAGCAGCCCTACGGGAGCTAATGAAAAACTGTTTTTT. Combining the CDR3 with reference TRBV7-9 and TRBJ1-4 gives the whole variable domain DTGVSQNPRHKITKRGQNVTFRCDPISEHNRLYWYRQTLGQGPEFLTYFQNEAQLEKSRLLSDRFSAERPKGSFSTLEIQRTEQGDSAMYLCASSPTGANEKLFFGSGTQLSVL.

The J gene is TRBJ1-2, the V gene TRBV6-6; TRBD1 matches 10 bases. This CDR3 is built from 14 residues. Germline V gives CDR1 MNHNY, CDR2 SVGAGI (reference sequence). The V gene end was trimmed by 2 bases and the J gene end by 8 bases; junction bases not matched to a gene: 5. CDR3 coding DNA: TGTGCCAGCAGTTACCGACAGGGGGCGGAGGGCTACACCTTC. Translation gives CASSYRQGAEGYTF.

This clone was counted once. The rearrangement joins TRBV5-4 to TRBJ1-2; D may be TRBD1 (6 bases). In germline, CDR1 is SGHNT, CDR2 YYREEE (reference sequence). The V and J ends lost 0 bases and 8 bases respectively, with 14 bases between them. The CDR3 is 14 amino acids. CDR3 residues: CASSLARGSRGYTF. DNA of the CDR3: TGTGCCAGCAGCTTGGCCAGGGGCAGTAGAGGCTACACCTTC.

The V call is TRBV4-3, the J call TRBJ2-1; 8 bases match TRBD2. CDR3 size: 17 residues. Germline V gives CDR1 LGHNA, CDR2 YSLEER. The ends lost 1 base at V and 0 bases at J; junction bases unmatched: 5. The CDR3 DNA reads as TGCGCCAGCAGCCAAGGGGCCAGCGGGAGCTCCTACAATGAGCAGTTCTTC. This codes for CASSQGASGSSYNEQFF.

This clone was seen only a few times. This chain uses TRBV18 with TRBJ2-1, with TRBD2 matching 8 bases. V lost 2 bases and J lost 6; bases outside the gene matches: 6. Germline V gene lookup returns CDR1 KGHSH and CDR2 LQKENI. The length of the CDR3 is 15 residues. The DNA of the CDR3 is TGTGCCAGCTCACCAAGTGCGGGGGGACTCAATGAGCAGTTCTTC. Its translation: CASSPSAGGLNEQFF.

V gene TRBV19 combines with J gene TRBJ2-3, with TRBD2 identical over 9 bases. This CDR3 region has 16 residues. Germline V gene lookup returns CDR1 LNHDA and CDR2 SQIVND (reference sequence). Germline trimming cut 3 bases from V and 0 bases from J; bases unmatched to any gene: 4. This CDR3 reads CASSISLAGSTDTQYF. CDR3 DNA: TGTGCCAGTAGTATTTCACTAGCGGGTAGCACAGATACGCAGTATTTT.

CDR3 in DNA: TGTGCCTGGAGTGTACTCGTTAGCACAGATACGCAGTATTTT. It specifies CAWSVLVSTDTQYF. The genes are TRBV30 and TRBJ2-3, with no clear D. Deletions cut 0 bases from V and 0 bases from J, with 7 bases between. Germline-derived CDR1 and CDR2 are GTSNPN and SVGIG (reference sequence). CDR3 length equals 14 residues. Full variable domain (rest looked up from reference TRBV30 and TRBJ2-3): SQTIHQWPATLVQPVGSPLSLECTVEGTSNPNLYWYRQAAGRGLQLLFYSVGIGQISSEVPQNLSASRPQDRQFILSSKKLLLSDSGFYLCAWSVLVSTDTQYFGPGTRLTVL.

This chain connects TRBV5-1 to TRBJ1-1; D unclear. CDR1 is SGHRS, CDR2 YFSETQ, per germline. V was shortened by 6 bases and J by 2 bases, with 14 bases between the two germline ends. The CDR3 has 14 amino acids. CDR3 bases: TGCGCCAGCACCCTGGGAGGAGGTAACACTGAAGCTTTCTTT. This translates into CASTLGGGNTEAFF.

The chain employs TRBV7-3 and TRBJ2-1, with D possibly matching TRBD1 (6 bases). V was clipped by 3 bases and J by 5 bases, with 14 bases between them. Germline V gene sequence: CDR1 SGHTA, CDR2 FQGTGA. CDR3 length: 15 residues. CDR3 nucleotides: TGTGCCAGCAGCTTCCCGGCAGGGGAGCACAATGAGCAGTTCTTC. Protein sequence: CASSFPAGEHNEQFF.

V gene TRBV5-5 combines with J gene TRBJ2-3; TRBD2 aligns across 11 bases. The length of the CDR3 is 15 residues. Germline V CDR1 and CDR2: SGHKS, YYEKEE (reference sequence). The V gene end was trimmed by 10 bases and the J gene end by 3 bases; junction bases not matched to a gene: 10. The CDR3 coding sequence is TGTGCCGGATCGGCCCTAGCGGGGGGAACAGATACGCAGTATTTT. This translates into CAGSALAGGTDTQYF. The variable domain in full, completed from reference TRBV5-5 and TRBJ2-3, reads DAGVTQSPTHLIKTRGQQVTLRCSPISGHKSVSWYQQVLGQGPQFIFQYYEKEERGRGNFPDRFSARQFPNYSSELNVNALLLGDSALYLCAGSALAGGTDTQYFGPGTRLTVL.

The gene calls are TRBV5-6 and TRBJ1-1, with 8 bases that match TRBD1. The CDR3 is 13 residues long. In germline, CDR1 is SGHDT, CDR2 YYEEEE. The V segment lost 7 bases and the J segment 4 bases; nucleotides outside the gene matches: 6. The CDR3 DNA follows: TGTGCCAGCGGCCAGGGGGCGGGCACTGAAGCTTTCTTT. It encodes CASGQGAGTEAFF.

This chain links TRBV7-2 with TRBJ2-3; 7 nucleotides match TRBD2. The CDR3 extends over 15 amino acids. Trimming cost V 0 bases and J 4 bases; bases outside gene matches: 4. The germline V gene encodes CDR1 SGHTA and CDR2 FQGNSA. For the CDR3, the DNA is TGTGCCAGCAGCTTAGCCCGGCGGGAGTCAGATACGCAGTATTTT. Its protein is CASSLARRESDTQYF.

The rearrangement joins TRBV5-1 to TRBJ2-5, with D possibly matching TRBD1 (6 bases). Between the trimmed V and J ends, which lost 4 bases and 2 bases, there was a span of 12 bases. This CDR3 has 14 amino acids. The germline CDR1 and CDR2 sequences are SGHRS and YFSETQ. The CDR3 sequence: CASSGEDRQETQYF. Written as DNA, the CDR3 is TGCGCCAGCAGCGGCGAGGACAGACAAGAGACCCAGTACTTC.

The chain combines TRBV10-3 with TRBJ2-7, with D maybe TRBD1 (6 bases). This CDR3 has 15 amino acids. Per the germline V gene, CDR1 is ENHRY and CDR2 is SYGVKD. Trimming stripped 5 bases from V and 2 bases from J, with 16 bases between. CDR3 amino acids: CAISLNPDSTYEQYF. The DNA of the CDR3 is TGTGCCATCAGTCTAAACCCGGACAGCACCTACGAGCAGTACTTC.

A word on this clone: Other DNA sequences in this specimen translate into the identical CDR3. CDR3 in amino acids: CASSTGNNSPLHF. CDR3 DNA: TGTGCCAGCTCAACGGGGAATAATTCACCCCTCCACTTT. The J gene is TRBJ1-6, the V gene TRBV18; D gene uncertain. Germline V gene lookup returns CDR1 KGHSH and CDR2 LQKENI. V was clipped by 5 bases and J by 5 bases, with 7 bases between them. This CDR3 spans 13 amino acids.

The chain couples TRBV11-2 to TRBJ1-4; the match to TRBD1 covers 7 bases. The trim removed 4 bases at V and 6 bases at J, leaving 5 bases unmatched. Germline assignment: CDR1 SGHAT and CDR2 FQNNGV. CDR3 length: 14 residues. The CDR3 spells CASSYAGTDEKLFF. In DNA form, the CDR3 reads TGTGCCAGCAGCTACGCCGGGACAGATGAAAAACTGTTTTTT.